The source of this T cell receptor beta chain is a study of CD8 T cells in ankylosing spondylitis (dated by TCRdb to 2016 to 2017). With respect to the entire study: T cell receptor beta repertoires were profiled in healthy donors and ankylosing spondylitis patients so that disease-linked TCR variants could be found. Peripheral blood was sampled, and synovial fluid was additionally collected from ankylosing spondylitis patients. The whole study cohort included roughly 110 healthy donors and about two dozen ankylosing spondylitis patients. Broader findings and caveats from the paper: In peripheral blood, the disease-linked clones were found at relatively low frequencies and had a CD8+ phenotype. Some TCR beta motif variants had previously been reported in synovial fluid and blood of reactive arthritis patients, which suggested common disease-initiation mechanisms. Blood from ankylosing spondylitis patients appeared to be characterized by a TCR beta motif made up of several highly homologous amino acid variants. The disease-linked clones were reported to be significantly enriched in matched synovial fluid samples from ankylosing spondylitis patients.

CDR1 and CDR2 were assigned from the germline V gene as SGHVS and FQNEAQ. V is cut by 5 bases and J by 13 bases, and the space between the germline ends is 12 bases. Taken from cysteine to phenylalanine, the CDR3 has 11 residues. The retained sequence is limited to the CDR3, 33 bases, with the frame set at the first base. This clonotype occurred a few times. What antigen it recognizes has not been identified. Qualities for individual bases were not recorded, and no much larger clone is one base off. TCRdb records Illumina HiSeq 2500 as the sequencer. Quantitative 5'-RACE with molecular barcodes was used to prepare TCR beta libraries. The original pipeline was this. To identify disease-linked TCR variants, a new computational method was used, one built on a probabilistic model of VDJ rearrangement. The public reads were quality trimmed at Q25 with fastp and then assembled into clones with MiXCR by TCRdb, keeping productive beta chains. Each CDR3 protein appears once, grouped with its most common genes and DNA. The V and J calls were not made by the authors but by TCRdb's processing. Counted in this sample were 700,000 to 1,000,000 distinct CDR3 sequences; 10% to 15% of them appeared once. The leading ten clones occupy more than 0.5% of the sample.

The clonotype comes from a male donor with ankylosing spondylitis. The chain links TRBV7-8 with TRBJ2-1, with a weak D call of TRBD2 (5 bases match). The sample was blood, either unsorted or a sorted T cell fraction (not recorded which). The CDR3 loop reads CASSQDFSQFF. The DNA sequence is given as TGTGCCAGCAGCCAGGACTTTAGTCAGTTCTTC.